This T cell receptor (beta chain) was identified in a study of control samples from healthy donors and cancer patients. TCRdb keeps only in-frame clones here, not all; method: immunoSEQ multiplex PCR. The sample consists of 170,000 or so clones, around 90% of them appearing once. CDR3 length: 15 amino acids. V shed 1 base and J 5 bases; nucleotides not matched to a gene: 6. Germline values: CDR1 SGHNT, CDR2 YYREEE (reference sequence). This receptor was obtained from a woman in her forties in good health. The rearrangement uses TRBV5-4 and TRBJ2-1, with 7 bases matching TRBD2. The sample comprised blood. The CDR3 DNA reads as TGTGCCAGCAGCTTGACGGGGGGTCGCCACAATGAGCAGTTCTTC. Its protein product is CASSLTGGRHNEQFF.